Included here is one TCR beta chain sequence, with context. The antigen this receptor binds is unknown. Base qualities are not recorded, but no much larger clone differs from it by a single base. This sample is drawn from a study of T cells in Graves' hyperthyroidism and ophthalmopathy (dated by TCRdb to the late 2010s). Regarding the study in general: Peripheral blood samples were taken at initial diagnosis, before any treatment was given. For training and testing, the 95 to 100 patients in the discovery cohort were randomly divided in a 7:3 ratio. The study also compared thyroid tissue and blood T-cell repertoires from roughly 6 Graves' hyperthyroidism patients. Once sampling was done, hyperthyroidism patients were given methimazole at a starting dose of 30 mg daily, whereas ophthalmopathy patients were given high-dose intravenous methylprednisolone. A discovery cohort of about a hundred patients, 43 with Graves' ophthalmopathy and roughly 59 with stable Graves' hyperthyroidism, was used to find distinguishing TCR V-J signatures. Prospective prediction of ophthalmopathy was tested in an independent validation cohort of 18 to 20 hyperthyroidism patients and 17 patients who later progressed to ophthalmopathy. TCR Vbeta CDR3 sequencing of some 140 peripheral blood samples (roughly 41 ophthalmopathy, about 80 hyperthyroidism and some 17 progressor patients) is reported in the paper. Findings and caveats that apply to the study as a whole: Sample size was not statistically predetermined, and investigators were not blinded to group allocation. During validation, the model predicted progression to ophthalmopathy a median of about 6.5 months ahead of onset, with around 71% sensitivity and 72.22% specificity. Ophthalmopathy was separated from stable hyperthyroidism by a 13 V-J signature model, with over 85% sensitivity and about 84% specificity obtained in cross-validation and 80%/75% obtained in testing. Most expanded thyroid clonotypes (frequency above 0.001) were also detected in blood, a finding suggesting that blood repertoires may reflect thyroid immune responses.

The TCR beta CDR3 regions were amplified from RNA transcripts. The TCR CDR3 was subjected to a first round of RT-PCR using the HTBI primer set and the Qiagen OneStep RT-PCR kit. Libraries were constructed in a second round of multiplex PCR, after which size selection and purification were carried out. Paired-end sequencing of the libraries was performed with 100 bp reads on an Illumina HiSeq2000. In the source study's methods: SOAPnuke was used to process the raw data, removing reads that contained adapters or uncalled bases, had a mean Phred below 15, or lacked an exact match to the constant primer or identifier. COPE v1.2.5 was used to merge the high-quality paired reads, and each unique nucleotide sequence was defined as a clonotype. MiTCR v1.1 was used to align clonotypes to the IMGT TRBV, TRBD and TRBJ reference segments. The analysis included only V-J combinations with a frequency above 0.0001, which together covered 98% to 99.2% of the repertoires. A TCS score was defined as the ratio between F50 (clonal expansion) and ExV (chaos), using BLOSUM62-based TCRdist between CDR3 peptides within each V-J. Welch's t-statistics and random forest reduced around 520 V-J features to about 12, which were used in a naive Bayes classifier (R e1071). TCRdb reprocessed the public reads (quality trimming at Q25 with fastp, clone calling with MiXCR) and kept in-frame beta chains. Every distinct CDR3 protein forms one entry, paired with its most common genes and DNA. V and J calls and clone size were set by TCRdb, not the authors. Within this sample are approximately 600,000 distinct CDR3 sequences, with 20% to 25% of them counted one time only. More than 30% of the sample lies in the top ten.

Ophthalmopathy patients had moderately to severely active disease, with a Clinical Activity Score of 3 or more, a NOSPECS grade of 4 or more, and a disease duration of less than 3 months. The study excluded patients with uncontrolled infections, other autoimmune diseases, pregnancy or lactation. Diagnoses were established on the basis of clinical symptoms, serum thyroxine and TRAb, thyroid ultrasound, and orbital computed tomography. PBMCs were isolated from 7.5 to 10 ml of fresh peripheral blood by Ficoll-Paque density gradient centrifugation. Trizol reagent was used to extract total RNA, and RNA quality was then checked on an Agilent 2100 Bioanalyzer. This receptor was identified in a man in his thirties or forties with Graves' ophthalmopathy. Sample: blood.

The CDR3 reads CASRGGWAKNIQYF. In nucleotide form, the sequence is TGTGCCAGCAGAGGGGGCTGGGCCAAAAACATTCAGTACTTC. The chain uses TRBV12-3 or TRBV12-4 and TRBJ2-4, with TRBD1 identical over 7 junction bases. The CDR3 runs 14 residues from the cysteine to the phenylalanine. Of the read, only the CDR3 DNA is kept; its 42 bases are in frame from base 1. Germline trimming amounts to 6 bases on V and 1 base on J, with 3 as the count of junction bases outside the gene matches.